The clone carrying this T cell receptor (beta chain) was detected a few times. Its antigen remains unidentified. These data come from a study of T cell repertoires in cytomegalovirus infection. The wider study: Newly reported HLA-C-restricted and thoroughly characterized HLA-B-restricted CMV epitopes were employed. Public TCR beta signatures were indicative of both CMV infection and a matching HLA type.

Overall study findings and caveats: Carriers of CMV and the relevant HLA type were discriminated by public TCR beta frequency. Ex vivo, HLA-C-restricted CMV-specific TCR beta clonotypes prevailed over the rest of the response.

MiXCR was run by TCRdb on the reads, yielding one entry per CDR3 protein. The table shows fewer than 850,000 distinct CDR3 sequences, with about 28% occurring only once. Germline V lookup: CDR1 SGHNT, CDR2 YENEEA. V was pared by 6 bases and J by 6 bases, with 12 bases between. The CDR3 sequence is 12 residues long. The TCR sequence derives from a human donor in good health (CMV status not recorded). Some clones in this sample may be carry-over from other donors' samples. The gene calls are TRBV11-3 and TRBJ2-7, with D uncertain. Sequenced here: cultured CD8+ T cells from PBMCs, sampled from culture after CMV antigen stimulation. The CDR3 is CASSLGSSEQYF. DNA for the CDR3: TGTGCCAGCAGTCTCGGTTCGAGCGAGCAGTACTTC.